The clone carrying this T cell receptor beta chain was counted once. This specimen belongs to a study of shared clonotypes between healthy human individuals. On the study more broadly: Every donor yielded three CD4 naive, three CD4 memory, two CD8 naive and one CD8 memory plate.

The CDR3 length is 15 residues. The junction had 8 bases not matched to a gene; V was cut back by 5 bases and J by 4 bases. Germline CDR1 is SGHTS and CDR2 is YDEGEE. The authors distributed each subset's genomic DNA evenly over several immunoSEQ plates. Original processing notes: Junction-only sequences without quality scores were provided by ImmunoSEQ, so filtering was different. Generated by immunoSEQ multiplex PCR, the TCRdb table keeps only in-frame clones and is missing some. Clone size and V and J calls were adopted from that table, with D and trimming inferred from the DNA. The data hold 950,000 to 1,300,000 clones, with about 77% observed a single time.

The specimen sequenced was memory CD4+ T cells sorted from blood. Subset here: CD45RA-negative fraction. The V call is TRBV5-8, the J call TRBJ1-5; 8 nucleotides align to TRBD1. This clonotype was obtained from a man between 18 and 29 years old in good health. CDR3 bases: TGTGCCAGCAGAAGCACAGGGGGGATAAATCAGCCCCAGCATTTT. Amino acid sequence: CASRSTGGINQPQHF.